This T cell receptor (beta chain) was sequenced for a study of T cells of healthy individuals. TCRdb re-analysed the 5' RACE reads in MiXCR, keeping a single row per CDR3 protein. The repertoire includes 60,000 to 80,000 distinct CDR3 sequences, roughly 16% of them detected once, and roughly 4.7% sits in the top ten. This clonotype was recorded a few times. Germline V gives CDR1 SGHDT, CDR2 YYEEEE. Trimming pared 0 bases from V and 1 base from J, leaving 7 bases between. CDR3 length: 14 amino acids. The chain uses TRBV5-6 and TRBJ1-1, with unresolved D. The receptor was isolated from a human donor in good health. The CDR3 region has the DNA TGTGCCAGCAGCTTGGTTCAACAGAACACTGAAGCTTTCTTT. Its translation: CASSLVQQNTEAFF.